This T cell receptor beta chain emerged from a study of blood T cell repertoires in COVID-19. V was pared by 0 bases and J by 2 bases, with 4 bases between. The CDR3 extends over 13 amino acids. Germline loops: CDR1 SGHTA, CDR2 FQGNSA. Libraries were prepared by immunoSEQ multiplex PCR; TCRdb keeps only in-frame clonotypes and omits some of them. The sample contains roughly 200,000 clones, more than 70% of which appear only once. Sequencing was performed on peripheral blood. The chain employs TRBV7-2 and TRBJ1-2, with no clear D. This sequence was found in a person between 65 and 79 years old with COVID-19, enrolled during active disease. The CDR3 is CASSLAENYGYTF. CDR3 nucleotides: TGTGCCAGCAGCTTAGCAGAGAACTATGGCTACACCTTC.